The following is a TCR beta chain sequence with its context. What it binds is not known. The data were obtained in a study of cytotoxic CD8 clonotypes in ibrutinib-treated CLL. Notes on the study in general: The clonality went up when patients responded to ibrutinib and dropped back toward baseline at progression.

Method: immunoSEQ multiplex PCR; TCRdb's copy keeps in-frame clones and lacks some. This table holds 250,000 to 350,000 clones, 76% found once. The CDR3 runs to 16 residues. Germline values: CDR1 SNHLY, CDR2 FYNNEI. V lost 2 bases, J lost 4 bases, and 14 bases lay in between. The rearrangement joins TRBV2 to TRBJ1-4, with D perhaps TRBD1 (5 bases). The specimen comprised PBMCs, sampled at disease progression, from a patient treated with ibrutinib. The TCR comes from a human donor with chronic lymphocytic leukemia. CDR3 sequence reads: CASSEKQGLFNEKLFF. Here the CDR3 DNA reads TGTGCCAGCAGTGAAAAGCAGGGCCTCTTTAATGAAAAACTGTTTTTT. The whole variable domain, filled in from reference TRBV2 and TRBJ1-4, reads EPEVTQTPSHQVTQMGQEVILRCVPISNHLYFYWYRQILGQKVEFLVSFYNNEISEKSEIFDDQFSVERPDGSNFTLKIRSTKLEDSAMYFCASSEKQGLFNEKLFFGSGTQLSVL.